This T cell receptor (beta chain) emerged from a study of blood T cell repertoires in COVID-19. Study-wide background: Material from acute and convalescent COVID-19 was sourced from the United States, Italy and Spain.

Source study methods: Amplifying reference gene primers gave estimates of nucleated cell counts. TCRdb's table, derived via immunoSEQ multiplex PCR, lists solely in-frame clones and lacks some. D and trimming come from the DNA, and the V and J calls and clone size come from that table. The table records about 160,000 clones, just under 85% of them present only once. This TCR derives from a woman older than 75 with acute or convalescent COVID-19. The sequenced material came from peripheral blood.

The CDR3 DNA sequence: TGTGCCAGTAGTATCCTCCACCGGAGCTATGGCTACACCTTC. Amino acids: CASSILHRSYGYTF. The gene calls are TRBV19 and TRBJ1-2; D is ambiguous. V gave up 3 bases and J gave up 4 bases, with 12 bases separating them. Germline loops: CDR1 LNHDA, CDR2 SQIVND (reference sequence). This CDR3 spans 14 amino acids.